Following are 2 T cell receptor beta chains from one sample sequenced in a study of identical twins (dated by TCRdb to 2015 to 2016). The library relied on 5' RACE. Instrument on record: Illumina HiSeq 2000. TCRdb reran the public reads through fastp at Q25 and MiXCR, keeping productive beta chains. Every entry covers one CDR3 protein and lists the most common genes and DNA from its rows. The sample includes hundreds of thousands of distinct CDR3 sequences, with roughly 18% observed a single time. The ten largest clones represent approximately 14% of the sample. These same data were also listed under a study on T cells expressing NK-cell markers.

Sequencing was done on a sample of PBMCs. These receptor sequences come from a woman under 30 in good health.

This clonotype was counted a few times. V gene TRBV29-1 combines with J gene TRBJ2-7, with 9 nucleotides matching TRBD1. V was pared by 7 bases and J by 7 bases, with 14 bases of the junction left unmatched. Looked up from germline, CDR1 is SQVTM and CDR2 is ANQGSEA. The CDR3 runs to 14 residues. CDR3 region: CSAVEGTGPREQYF. DNA of the CDR3: TGCAGCGCTGTCGAAGGGACAGGGCCTCGGGAGCAGTACTTC.

The genes are TRBV7-2 and TRBJ2-7, with 8 bases fitting TRBD1. The CDR3 consists of 14 residues. V shed 5 bases, J shed 6 bases, and the junction held 9 bases outside the gene matches. The germline CDR1 and CDR2 sequences are SGHTA and FQGNSA. The CDR3 nucleotides are TGTGCCAGCAGCGTAGACAGGGGCCGGGGCGAGCAGTACTTC. Translated, it gives CASSVDRGRGEQYF.